This entry describes one T cell receptor (beta chain). In the original analysis: Filtering differed for immunoSEQ, which gave only junction sequences without quality scores. Profiling relied on immunoSEQ multiplex PCR, and the TCRdb table lists in-frame clones only, not all of them. Clone size and V and J calls were adopted from that table, with D and trimming inferred from the DNA. The sample yields some 2,500,000 clones, around 93% seen once. Per germline, CDR1 SGHAT and CDR2 FQDESV (reference sequence). V trimming: 3 bases; J trimming: 6 bases; junction bases outside the gene matches: 7. The CDR3 covers 15 residues. These data are taken from a study of shared clonotypes between healthy human individuals.

The material sequenced was naive CD4+ T cells from PBMCs. The subset denotes: CD45RA+ positively selected. This rearrangement joins TRBV11-1 to TRBJ2-7; 11 nucleotides match TRBD2. The receptor comes from a young man in good health. Some clones in this sample may be carry-over from other donors' samples. In nucleotides, the CDR3 is TGTGCCAGCAGCTTTAAGACTAGCGGGACGGGCGAGCAGTACTTC. It encodes CASSFKTSGTGEQYF.